This passage covers 21 T cell receptor beta chains from one sample sequenced in a study of PD-L1 blockade in urothelial cancer. Repertoires were generated with immunoSEQ multiplex PCR, while TCRdb's copy carries only in-frame clones and drops some. The data contain tens of thousands of clones, around 80% of them singletons. Material: PBMCs, obtained around atezolizumab (anti-PD-L1) treatment. The receptors originated from a man in his sixties with urothelial cancer.

The genes are TRBV6-1 and TRBJ1-5; TRBD1 matches 7 bases. The CDR3 sequence is 16 residues long. Germline V CDR1 and CDR2: MNHNS, SASEGT. V was clipped by 2 bases and J by 1 base; unmatched bases: 5. The CDR3 DNA sequence: TGTGCCAGCAGTGAACTAACACAGGGGAGCAATCAGCCCCAGCATTTT. It yields the protein CASSELTQGSNQPQHF.

Here the CDR3 DNA reads TGTGCCAGCAGCTTGTTACGGGGTAATGGCTACACCTTC. Protein sequence: CASSLLRGNGYTF. The V gene is TRBV5-8, the J gene TRBJ1-2; D call uncertain. CDR1 SGHTS and CDR2 YDEGEE come from the germline V gene. Trimming stripped 1 base from V and 6 bases from J, with 10 bases between. The CDR3 length is 13 residues.

This sequence joins TRBV14 and TRBJ2-7; D might be TRBD1 (6 bases). Between the trimmed V and J ends, which lost 4 bases and 3 bases, there was a span of 10 bases. This CDR3 comprises 13 residues. Germline V lookup: CDR1 SGHDN, CDR2 FVKESK. CDR3 sequence reads: CASSLQGGYEQYF. The DNA of the CDR3 is TGTGCCAGCAGCCTACAGGGTGGCTACGAGCAGTACTTC.

This clone was observed at least ten times. The V gene is TRBV30, the J gene TRBJ1-5; D is unclear. The CDR3 sequence is 13 residues long. The V end was cut by 6 bases, the J end by 4 bases, with 13 bases between. Germline V lookup: CDR1 GTSNPN, CDR2 SVGIG (reference sequence). This CDR3 is CACQTRENQPQHF. In DNA, the CDR3 is TGTGCCTGTCAGACAAGGGAGAATCAGCCCCAGCATTTT.

This clone was detected only a few times. This chain connects TRBV5-1 to TRBJ2-2; 12 positions agree with TRBD2. V was pared by 5 bases and J by 2 bases, with 1 base of the junction left unmatched. There are 15 residues in the CDR3. Germline V CDR1 and CDR2: SGHRS, YFSETQ. The CDR3 sequence: CASRLAGGNTGELFF. The CDR3 DNA follows: TGCGCCAGCAGACTAGCGGGGGGTAACACCGGGGAGCTGTTTTTT.

The chain employs TRBV6-1 and TRBJ2-7; no clear D gene. The V end lost 5 bases, the J end lost 0 bases, and 14 bases lay between the germline ends. CDR1 is MNHNS, CDR2 SASEGT, per germline. The CDR3 runs 15 residues. CDR3 DNA: TGTGCCAGCAGTAAGACAATTTCACCCTCCTACGAGCAGTACTTC. It specifies CASSKTISPSYEQYF.

The chain is built from TRBV6-4 and TRBJ1-1; D not certain. The CDR3 consists of 14 residues. V shed 0 bases and J shed 4 bases, with 9 bases lying between them. CDR1 is MRHNA and CDR2 is SNTAGT in the germline V gene. The CDR3 protein is CASSDSGQITEAFF. The CDR3 DNA sequence: TGTGCCAGCAGTGACTCTGGGCAGATCACTGAAGCTTTCTTT.

The chain joins TRBV6-5 to TRBJ1-4; 9 positions match TRBD1. The CDR3 is made up of 14 amino acids. CDR1 and CDR2 (germline): MNHEY, SVGAGI. J gave up 6 bases and V 3 bases, and 2 bases lay outside the gene matches. CDR3: CASSYTGGDEKLFF. CDR3 DNA sequence: TGTGCCAGCAGTTATACAGGGGGCGATGAAAAACTGTTTTTT.

This rearrangement joins TRBV19 to TRBJ2-1, with D perhaps matching TRBD1 (6 bases). The CDR3 extends over 16 amino acids. In germline, CDR1 is LNHDA, CDR2 SQIVND (reference sequence). Trimming took off 6 bases at V and 5 bases at J, with 20 bases between the two ends. CDR3 sequence: CASSSTRRGFNNEQFF. The CDR3 DNA sequence: TGTGCCAGTAGCTCTACCCGCAGGGGTTTCAACAATGAGCAGTTCTTC.

The chain links TRBV4-1 to TRBJ2-7; 7 bases fit TRBD2. Germline CDR1 reads MGHRA; CDR2 reads YSYEKL. CDR3 length: 18 residues. After removal of 0 bases from V and 1 base from J, the junction contained 12 bases not matched to a gene. The DNA of the CDR3 is TGCGCCAGCAGCCAAGATCTTTTGAGCGGGATGCGTTCCTACGAGCAGTACTTC. Translation: CASSQDLLSGMRSYEQYF.

The chain joins TRBV11-2 to TRBJ1-1; 8 bases agree with TRBD1. There are 16 residues in the CDR3. V lost 5 bases and J lost 1; bases outside the gene matches: 9. Per germline, CDR1 SGHAT and CDR2 FQNNGV. The CDR3, as DNA: TGTGCCAGCAGCGGACGCGGGGGACAGGCGAACACTGAAGCTTTCTTT. This codes for CASSGRGGQANTEAFF.

Here the CDR3 reads CASSRDFSRNTEAFF. CDR3 coding DNA: TGCGCCAGCAGCCGGGATTTTTCGCGTAACACTGAAGCTTTCTTT. The J gene is TRBJ1-1, the V gene TRBV5-1; no firm D call. The V end lost 4 bases, the J end lost 2 bases, and 15 bases lay between the germline ends. CDR3 length equals 15 residues. Germline loops: CDR1 SGHRS, CDR2 YFSETQ.

The chain has TRBV4-1 and TRBJ2-2; maybe TRBD1 (6 bases). This CDR3 has 16 amino acids. The germline CDR1 and CDR2 sequences are MGHRA and YSYEKL. Between the trimmed V and J ends, which lost 1 base and 0 bases, there was a span of 9 bases. The CDR3 reads CASSQVWTANTGELFF. CDR3 DNA sequence: TGCGCCAGCAGCCAAGTTTGGACAGCGAACACCGGGGAGCTGTTTTTT.

This clone was detected a few times. This specimen includes other DNA sequences encoding the same CDR3. The chain employs TRBV4-3 and TRBJ2-7, with unresolved D. Deletions cut 1 base from V and 1 base from J, with 8 bases between. The CDR3 covers 14 residues. CDR1 is LGHNA and CDR2 is YSLEER in the germline V gene. This CDR3 reads CASSQVRQSYEQYF. Here the CDR3 DNA reads TGCGCCAGCAGCCAAGTCCGCCAGTCCTACGAGCAGTACTTC.

This chain uses TRBV7-8 with TRBJ2-5; TRBD2 matches at 9 bases. Germline CDR1 reads SGHVS; CDR2 reads FQNEAQ. The junction had 12 bases not matched to a gene; V was cut back by 6 bases and J by 1 base. CDR3 length equals 17 residues. CDR3: CASRGGASGALQETQYF. The CDR3, as DNA: TGTGCCAGCAGGGGTGGGGCTAGCGGGGCGCTCCAAGAGACCCAGTACTTC.

This chain links TRBV29-1 with TRBJ2-4; 7 nucleotides match TRBD2. With 4 bases clipped from V and 2 bases from J, the junction kept 2 bases outside the gene matches. Germline assignment: CDR1 SQVTM and CDR2 ANQGSEA. The CDR3 has 13 residues. CDR3 bases: TGCAGCGTTGGGGGGGGAACCAAAAACATTCAGTACTTC. Protein: CSVGGGTKNIQYF.

This chain connects TRBV7-2 to TRBJ2-1, with 8 bases fitting TRBD2. Germline values: CDR1 SGHTA, CDR2 FQGNSA. The CDR3 totals 14 residues. With 4 bases clipped from V and 7 bases from J, the junction kept 6 bases outside the gene matches. The CDR3 is CASSSGGGLNEQFF. The CDR3 DNA is TGTGCCAGCAGCTCCGGCGGGGGGTTAAATGAGCAGTTCTTC.

A single count supports this clone. This rearrangement joins TRBV10-3 to TRBJ2-3, with D maybe TRBD1 (6 bases). Between the trimmed V and J ends, which lost 10 bases and 5 bases, there was a span of 19 bases. CDR3 length: 14 residues. Germline values: CDR1 ENHRY, CDR2 SYGVKD. The CDR3, as DNA: TGTGCCAGCTGTGCGGCAGGGGTAAGAGATACGCAGTATTTT. Its translation: CASCAAGVRDTQYF.

The J gene is TRBJ2-2, the V gene TRBV5-1; the D gene is possibly TRBD2 (5 bases). Trimming left V 2 bases short and J 0 bases short, with 8 bases between. Germline loops: CDR1 SGHRS, CDR2 YFSETQ. This CDR3 is built from 15 residues. CDR3 residues: CASSFEGPNTGELFF. Written as DNA, the CDR3 is TGCGCCAGCAGCTTCGAGGGCCCGAACACCGGGGAGCTGTTTTTT.

V gene TRBV7-9 combines with J gene TRBJ2-5; weak D call: TRBD1 (6 bases). V was trimmed by 0 bases and J by 1 base, leaving 12 bases between them. This CDR3 region has 16 residues. Germline V gene lookup returns CDR1 SEHNR and CDR2 FQNEAQ (reference sequence). CDR3 sequence reads: CASSLAQTGPQETQYF. As DNA, the CDR3 is TGTGCCAGCAGCTTAGCGCAGACAGGACCCCAAGAGACCCAGTACTTC. The variable domain in full, completed from reference TRBV7-9 and TRBJ2-5, reads DTGVSQNPRHKITKRGQNVTFRCDPISEHNRLYWYRQTLGQGPEFLTYFQNEAQLEKSRLLSDRFSAERPKGSFSTLEIQRTEQGDSAMYLCASSLAQTGPQETQYFGPGTRLLVL.

The rearrangement joins TRBV2 to TRBJ2-2, with 8 bases matching TRBD2. The V gene's germline CDR1 is SNHLY and CDR2 FYNNEI. The ends lost 1 base at V and 3 bases at J; junction bases unmatched: 7. This CDR3 contains 17 residues. As DNA, the CDR3 is TGTGCCAGCAGTGAAGGGACTAGCCCCTTCGACACCGGGGAGCTGTTTTTT. It is translated as CASSEGTSPFDTGELFF.